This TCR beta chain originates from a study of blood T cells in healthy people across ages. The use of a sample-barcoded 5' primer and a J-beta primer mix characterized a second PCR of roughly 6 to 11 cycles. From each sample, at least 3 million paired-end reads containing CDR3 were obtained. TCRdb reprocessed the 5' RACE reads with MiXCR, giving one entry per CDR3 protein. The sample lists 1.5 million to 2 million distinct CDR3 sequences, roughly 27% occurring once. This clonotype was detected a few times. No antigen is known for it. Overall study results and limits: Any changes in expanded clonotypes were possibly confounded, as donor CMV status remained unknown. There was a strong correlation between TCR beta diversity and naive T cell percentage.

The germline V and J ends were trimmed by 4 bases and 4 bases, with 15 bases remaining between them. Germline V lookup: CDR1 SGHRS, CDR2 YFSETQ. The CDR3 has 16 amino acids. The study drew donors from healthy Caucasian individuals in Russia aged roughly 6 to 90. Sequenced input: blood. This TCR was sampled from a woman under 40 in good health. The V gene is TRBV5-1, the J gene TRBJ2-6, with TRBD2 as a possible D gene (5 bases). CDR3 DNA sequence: TGCGCCAGCAGCCGAGAGGGCAGAACAGGGGCCAACGTCCTGACTTTC. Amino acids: CASSREGRTGANVLTF. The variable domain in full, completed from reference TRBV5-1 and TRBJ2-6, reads KAGVTQTPRYLIKTRGQQVTLSCSPISGHRSVSWYQQTPGQGLQFLFEYFSETQRNKGNFPGRFSGRQFSNSRSEMNVSTLELGDSALYLCASSREGRTGANVLTFGAGSRLTVL.